These T cell receptor beta chains were read from a single sample in a study of T cell responses to AZD1222 COVID-19 vaccine. Produced via immunoSEQ multiplex PCR; TCRdb's table is partial and in-frame only. The repertoire consists of roughly 150,000 clones, with about 89% occurring once and the leading ten covering approximately 4.5%. This sample comprised peripheral blood, obtained on day 0 of AZD1222 vaccination. The receptors here all came from an adult in good health. The CDR3 runs from the conserved cysteine through the conserved F or W. The order of the fields is V gene, clone size, D gene, J gene, CDR3 protein, CDR3 DNA. A D gene is named only where the DNA matches it firmly. The listing skips clone size in some rows; elsewhere it reads once, few, many or a size class.

v_gene: TRBV6-5
abundance: .
d_gene: .
j_gene: TRBJ1-5
CDR3aa: CASSYPGKPQHF
CDR3nt: TGTGCCAGCAGTTACCCCGGCAAGCCCCAGCATTTT

v_gene: TRBV6-5
abundance: .
d_gene: .
j_gene: TRBJ1-3
CDR3aa: CASSYSGALSTIYF
CDR3nt: TGTGCCAGCAGTTATTCGGGGGCTTTAAGCACCATATATTTT

v_gene: TRBV27
abundance: once
d_gene: .
j_gene: TRBJ2-2
CDR3aa: CASSWGSRNTGELFF
CDR3nt: TGTGCCAGCAGTTGGGGTAGCAGGAACACCGGGGAGCTGTTTTTT

v_gene: TRBV5-1
abundance: .
d_gene: .
j_gene: TRBJ2-1
CDR3aa: CASRLVTHGDEQFF
CDR3nt: TGCGCCAGCAGGCTCGTAACACACGGCGATGAGCAGTTCTTC

v_gene: TRBV6-5
abundance: .
d_gene: .
j_gene: TRBJ1-5
CDR3aa: CASQKFGGSNQPQHF
CDR3nt: TGTGCCAGCCAAAAATTTGGGGGGTCCAATCAGCCCCAGCATTTT

v_gene: TRBV5-1
abundance: .
d_gene: TRBD2
j_gene: TRBJ2-1
CDR3aa: CASSLTLAGGKISYNEQFF
CDR3nt: TGCGCCAGCAGCTTGACACTAGCGGGGGGGAAAATCTCCTACAATGAGCAGTTCTTC

v_gene: TRBV12-3/TRBV12-4
abundance: .
d_gene: .
j_gene: TRBJ1-3
CDR3aa: CASTPGGGKIYF
CDR3nt: TGTGCCAGCACCCCTGGGGGGGGAAAGATATATTTT

v_gene: TRBV19
abundance: .
d_gene: .
j_gene: TRBJ2-5
CDR3aa: CASSPLRDPETQYF
CDR3nt: TGTGCCAGTAGTCCACTCCGGGATCCCGAGACCCAGTACTTC

v_gene: TRBV5-1
abundance: .
d_gene: .
j_gene: TRBJ1-2
CDR3aa: CASSLIVGAVYTF
CDR3nt: TGCGCCAGCAGCTTGATCGTCGGAGCTGTCTACACCTTC

v_gene: TRBV27
abundance: .
d_gene: .
j_gene: TRBJ2-7
CDR3aa: CASSPRTVESYEQYF
CDR3nt: TGTGCCAGCAGTCCCAGGACTGTCGAAAGCTACGAGCAGTACTTC

v_gene: TRBV28
abundance: few
d_gene: .
j_gene: TRBJ1-5
CDR3aa: CASFLGRGGGQPQHF
CDR3nt: TGTGCCAGCTTTCTGGGCAGGGGCGGAGGACAGCCCCAGCATTTT

v_gene: TRBV28
abundance: once
d_gene: TRBD1
j_gene: TRBJ2-3
CDR3aa: CASSLPGQADTQYF
CDR3nt: TGTGCCAGCAGTTTGCCCGGACAGGCAGATACGCAGTATTTT

v_gene: TRBV10-1
abundance: .
d_gene: .
j_gene: TRBJ1-6
CDR3aa: CASSERRQVCTINSPLHF
CDR3nt: TGCGCCAGCAGTGAGCGACGACAGGTCTGTACAATTAATTCACCCCTCCACTTT

v_gene: TRBV7-9
abundance: .
d_gene: .
j_gene: TRBJ2-3
CDR3aa: CASSSGTDTQYF
CDR3nt: TGTGCCAGCAGCTCAGGGACAGATACGCAGTATTTT

v_gene: TRBV6-5
abundance: .
d_gene: TRBD1
j_gene: TRBJ1-5
CDR3aa: CASSTGVGNQPQHF
CDR3nt: TGTGCCAGCAGTACAGGGGTGGGCAATCAGCCCCAGCATTTT

v_gene: TRBV12-3/TRBV12-4
abundance: few
d_gene: .
j_gene: TRBJ2-5
CDR3aa: CASSFLRGETQYF
CDR3nt: TGTGCCAGCAGTTTCCTCCGAGGGGAGACCCAGTACTTC

v_gene: TRBV7-6
abundance: .
d_gene: .
j_gene: TRBJ2-5
CDR3aa: CASSLSETQYF
CDR3nt: TGTGCCAGCAGCTTAAGCGAGACCCAGTACTTC

v_gene: TRBV28
abundance: .
d_gene: .
j_gene: TRBJ1-1
CDR3aa: CASSEIQGNLNTEAFF
CDR3nt: TGTGCCAGCAGTGAAATCCAAGGGAATTTGAACACTGAAGCTTTCTTT

v_gene: TRBV4-1
abundance: .
d_gene: .
j_gene: TRBJ1-6
CDR3aa: CASSQDYRQYNSPLHF
CDR3nt: TGCGCCAGCAGCCAAGACTATAGGCAGTATAATTCACCCCTCCACTTT

v_gene: TRBV5-1
abundance: .
d_gene: TRBD1
j_gene: TRBJ2-3
CDR3aa: CASSLALDRGNSDTQYF
CDR3nt: TGCGCCAGCAGCTTGGCCTTGGACAGGGGAAATTCAGATACGCAGTATTTT

v_gene: TRBV5-1
abundance: .
d_gene: .
j_gene: TRBJ2-1
CDR3aa: CASSWGDRSYNEQFF
CDR3nt: TGCGCCAGCAGCTGGGGGGACAGATCCTACAATGAGCAGTTCTTC

v_gene: TRBV14
abundance: .
d_gene: TRBD1
j_gene: TRBJ1-1
CDR3aa: CASSPWDRESTEAFF
CDR3nt: TGTGCCAGCAGCCCCTGGGACAGGGAAAGCACTGAAGCTTTCTTT

v_gene: TRBV27
abundance: .
d_gene: .
j_gene: TRBJ2-2
CDR3aa: CASSPPGPNTGELFF
CDR3nt: TGTGCCAGCAGTCCGCCGGGACCCAACACCGGGGAGCTGTTTTTT

v_gene: TRBV28
abundance: .
d_gene: TRBD2
j_gene: TRBJ2-5
CDR3aa: CASSLTGGVKTQYF
CDR3nt: TGTGCCAGCAGTTTAACCGGGGGGGTAAAGACCCAGTACTTC

v_gene: TRBV29-1
abundance: .
d_gene: TRBD1
j_gene: TRBJ1-1
CDR3aa: CSVVTGWVDTEAFF
CDR3nt: TGCAGCGTCGTGACAGGGTGGGTCGACACTGAAGCTTTCTTT

v_gene: TRBV5-6
abundance: .
d_gene: .
j_gene: TRBJ1-4
CDR3aa: CASSRGADEKLFF
CDR3nt: TGTGCCAGCAGTAGGGGTGCAGATGAAAAACTGTTTTTT

v_gene: TRBV27
abundance: .
d_gene: .
j_gene: TRBJ2-3
CDR3aa: CASSLSEADTQYF
CDR3nt: TGTGCCAGCAGTTTATCAGAGGCAGATACGCAGTATTTT

v_gene: TRBV7-8
abundance: .
d_gene: .
j_gene: TRBJ2-7
CDR3aa: CASSYTLGQSYEQYF
CDR3nt: TGTGCCAGCAGCTACACGCTCGGACAGTCCTACGAGCAGTACTTC

v_gene: TRBV3-1/TRBV3-2
abundance: .
d_gene: TRBD2
j_gene: TRBJ2-7
CDR3aa: CASSRRTSGGTSSFYEQYF
CDR3nt: TGTGCCAGCAGCCGAAGGACTAGCGGGGGAACCTCTTCCTTTTACGAGCAGTACTTC

v_gene: TRBV3-1/TRBV3-2
abundance: .
d_gene: .
j_gene: TRBJ2-2
CDR3aa: CASSQDGGNTGELFF
CDR3nt: TGTGCCAGCAGCCAAGACGGAGGTAACACCGGGGAGCTGTTTTTT

v_gene: TRBV19
abundance: .
d_gene: .
j_gene: TRBJ1-1
CDR3aa: CASSIWGGTEAFF
CDR3nt: TGTGCCAGTAGTATTTGGGGGGGCACTGAAGCTTTCTTT

v_gene: TRBV18
abundance: .
d_gene: .
j_gene: TRBJ2-4
CDR3aa: CASSPIDRAKNIQYF
CDR3nt: TGTGCCAGCTCACCAATTGACAGAGCCAAAAACATTCAGTACTTC

v_gene: TRBV10-1
abundance: .
d_gene: TRBD1
j_gene: TRBJ2-7
CDR3aa: CASSGRQGTSYEQYF
CDR3nt: TGCGCCAGCAGTGGGAGACAGGGGACCTCCTACGAGCAGTACTTC

v_gene: TRBV10-3
abundance: .
d_gene: TRBD1
j_gene: TRBJ1-2
CDR3aa: CAISINPTGVYGYTF
CDR3nt: TGTGCCATCAGCATAAACCCGACAGGGGTCTATGGCTACACCTTC

v_gene: TRBV9
abundance: .
d_gene: TRBD2
j_gene: TRBJ2-3
CDR3aa: CASSDPGTNLPDTQYF
CDR3nt: TGTGCCAGCAGCGACCCCGGGACTAATCTCCCAGATACGCAGTATTTT

v_gene: TRBV20-1
abundance: .
d_gene: TRBD1
j_gene: TRBJ2-7
CDR3aa: CSASPNPGQAYEQYF
CDR3nt: TGCAGTGCTAGTCCTAACCCGGGACAGGCCTACGAGCAGTACTTC

v_gene: TRBV28
abundance: .
d_gene: .
j_gene: TRBJ1-2
CDR3aa: CASSLLGDGGDGYTF
CDR3nt: TGTGCCAGCAGTTTATTAGGGGATGGGGGCGATGGCTACACCTTC

v_gene: TRBV30
abundance: .
d_gene: .
j_gene: TRBJ1-5
CDR3aa: CAWSRGPPTDQPQHF
CDR3nt: TGTGCCTGGAGTCGCGGACCGCCGACGGACCAGCCCCAGCATTTT

v_gene: TRBV28
abundance: .
d_gene: .
j_gene: TRBJ1-5
CDR3aa: CASSQRSVSNQPQHF
CDR3nt: TGTGCCAGCAGCCAGCGGTCGGTCAGCAATCAGCCCCAGCATTTT

v_gene: TRBV5-1
abundance: .
d_gene: TRBD1
j_gene: TRBJ1-1
CDR3aa: CASSLAGQLKNTEAFF
CDR3nt: TGCGCCAGCAGCCTAGCGGGACAGCTAAAGAACACTGAAGCTTTCTTT

v_gene: TRBV19
abundance: .
d_gene: TRBD1
j_gene: TRBJ1-1
CDR3aa: CASSPPGQGTEAFF
CDR3nt: TGTGCCAGTAGTCCCCCGGGACAGGGCACTGAAGCTTTCTTT

v_gene: TRBV5-4
abundance: .
d_gene: .
j_gene: TRBJ1-5
CDR3aa: CASSLTGTGDDQPQHF
CDR3nt: TGTGCCAGCAGCCTCACCGGGACGGGGGACGATCAGCCCCAGCATTTT

v_gene: TRBV11-2
abundance: .
d_gene: TRBD2
j_gene: TRBJ2-7
CDR3aa: CASRTSGTSGRSEQYF
CDR3nt: TGTGCCAGCAGAACCAGCGGGACTAGCGGGAGATCCGAGCAGTACTTC

v_gene: TRBV6-6
abundance: .
d_gene: .
j_gene: TRBJ1-1
CDR3aa: CASSYPVRGKNTEAFF
CDR3nt: TGTGCCAGCAGTTACCCGGTCAGGGGAAAGAACACTGAAGCTTTCTTT

v_gene: TRBV10-1
abundance: .
d_gene: .
j_gene: TRBJ2-1
CDR3aa: CASSDPGGIYNEQFF
CDR3nt: TGCGCCAGCAGTGACCCCGGCGGGATCTACAATGAGCAGTTCTTC

v_gene: TRBV5-1
abundance: .
d_gene: TRBD1
j_gene: TRBJ2-6
CDR3aa: CASSFTGAGSGANVLTF
CDR3nt: TGCGCCAGCAGCTTTACAGGGGCAGGCTCTGGGGCCAACGTCCTGACTTTC

v_gene: TRBV7-2
abundance: few
d_gene: TRBD1
j_gene: TRBJ1-2
CDR3aa: CASRSGTGGFYGYTF
CDR3nt: TGTGCCAGCAGATCCGGGACAGGGGGTTTCTATGGCTACACCTTC

v_gene: TRBV19
abundance: .
d_gene: TRBD1
j_gene: TRBJ1-3
CDR3aa: CASRSPRTGSFGNTIYF
CDR3nt: TGTGCCAGTAGAAGTCCTCGGACAGGGAGTTTTGGAAACACCATATATTTT

v_gene: TRBV7-9
abundance: .
d_gene: .
j_gene: TRBJ2-3
CDR3aa: CASSFNSGTDTQYF
CDR3nt: TGTGCCAGCAGCTTTAACTCAGGAACAGATACGCAGTATTTT

v_gene: TRBV29-1
abundance: .
d_gene: .
j_gene: TRBJ2-1
CDR3aa: CSVEVRDDEQFF
CDR3nt: TGCAGCGTTGAGGTCAGGGATGATGAGCAGTTCTTC

v_gene: TRBV15
abundance: .
d_gene: TRBD2
j_gene: TRBJ2-2
CDR3aa: CATSSVAGVLNTGELFF
CDR3nt: TGTGCCACCAGCAGTGTAGCGGGAGTCCTGAACACCGGGGAGCTGTTTTTT

v_gene: TRBV7-2
abundance: .
d_gene: .
j_gene: TRBJ2-1
CDR3aa: CASSLSFNNEQFF
CDR3nt: TGTGCCAGCAGCTTATCATTTAACAATGAGCAGTTCTTC

v_gene: TRBV29-1
abundance: .
d_gene: TRBD1
j_gene: TRBJ1-2
CDR3aa: CSVEEDRGDGYTF
CDR3nt: TGCAGCGTTGAAGAGGACAGGGGCGATGGCTACACCTTC

v_gene: TRBV6-5
abundance: .
d_gene: .
j_gene: TRBJ1-2
CDR3aa: CASSLGTDYGYTF
CDR3nt: TGTGCCAGCAGTCTAGGGACGGACTATGGCTACACCTTC

v_gene: TRBV6-1
abundance: .
d_gene: TRBD2
j_gene: TRBJ2-3
CDR3aa: CASSEPGLRDTQYF
CDR3nt: TGTGCCAGCAGTGAACCGGGACTACGTGATACGCAGTATTTT

v_gene: TRBV6-1
abundance: .
d_gene: TRBD1
j_gene: TRBJ1-2
CDR3aa: CASSDRDRGNYGYTF
CDR3nt: TGTGCCAGCAGTGATCGGGACAGGGGTAACTATGGCTACACCTTC